The 8 T cell receptor beta chains below come from one sample, sequenced in a study of blood T cell repertoires in COVID-19. Sequencing used immunoSEQ multiplex PCR; TCRdb keeps in-frame clones, though not all of them. The repertoire holds roughly 150,000 clones, with around 85% as singletons. The sequenced material came from PBMCs or T cells enriched from blood (not recorded which). These receptors were taken from a middle-aged woman who had recovered from COVID-19.

The chain uses TRBV14 and TRBJ1-5; 7 nucleotides match TRBD1. The CDR3 covers 13 residues. CDR1 is SGHDN and CDR2 is FVKESK in the germline V gene. The V gene end was trimmed by 4 bases and the J gene end by 4 bases; junction bases not matched to a gene: 1. CDR3 bases: TGTGCCAGCAGCCGGGACAGTAATCAGCCCCAGCATTTT. It codes for CASSRDSNQPQHF.

This rearrangement joins TRBV11-1 to TRBJ2-1, with D perhaps TRBD1 (5 bases). CDR1 is SGHAT, CDR2 FQDESV, per germline (reference sequence). The CDR3 runs 14 residues. V lost 9 bases and J lost 2, with 14 bases in between. The CDR3 reads CASQDTSTYNEQFF. In nucleotides, the CDR3 is TGTGCCAGTCAGGACACGTCGACCTACAATGAGCAGTTCTTC.

The chain uses TRBV4-2 and TRBJ1-1, with D unresolved. Between the trimmed V and J ends, which lost 6 bases and 5 bases, there was a span of 7 bases. The germline V gene encodes CDR1 LGHNA and CDR2 YNFKEQ. CDR3 length: 11 residues. In DNA form, the CDR3 reads TGTGCCAGCAGACAGACGACTGAAGCTTTCTTT. This codes for CASRQTTEAFF.

The V and J genes are TRBV12-3 or TRBV12-4 and TRBJ1-1; tentatively, D is TRBD1 (6 bases). Deletions cut 4 bases from V and 1 base from J, with 7 bases between. The CDR3 is 13 residues long. Here the CDR3 reads CASSSTGNTEAFF. The CDR3, as DNA: TGTGCCAGCAGTTCGACAGGGAACACTGAAGCTTTCTTT.

This rearrangement joins TRBV3-1 (or the pseudogene TRBV3-2) to TRBJ1-4; D might be TRBD1 (5 bases). Germline CDR1 reads LGHDT; CDR2 reads YNNKEL (reference sequence). The V end lost 4 bases, the J end lost 7 bases, and 19 bases lay between the germline ends. The CDR3 has 16 amino acids. The CDR3, as DNA: TGTGCCAGCAGCCCCTCTCCCGGGGGAGAGGGTGAAAAACTGTTTTTT. Protein sequence: CASSPSPGGEGEKLFF.

This clone was found a few times. V is TRBV30 and J is TRBJ1-2; 8 bases align to TRBD1. The CDR3 consists of 16 residues. Germline trimming cut 2 bases from V and 5 bases from J; bases unmatched to any gene: 13. Germline CDR1 GTSNPN, CDR2 SVGIG (reference sequence). CDR3 residues: CAWSYSDRVIEYGYTF. The CDR3 region has the DNA TGTGCCTGGAGTTATTCGGACAGGGTTATCGAATATGGCTACACCTTC.

The rearrangement links TRBV12-5 to TRBJ2-1, with 9 bases fitting TRBD2. The CDR3 has 17 residues. Per germline, CDR1 LGHNT and CDR2 FRNRAP. Trimming removed 0 bases from V and 2 bases from J; junction bases left unmatched: 5. The CDR3 region is CASGLVLAGDAYNEQFF. Written as DNA, the CDR3 is TGTGCTAGTGGTTTGGTTTTAGCGGGGGACGCCTACAATGAGCAGTTCTTC.

The V gene is TRBV30, the J gene TRBJ1-2, with 7 bases identical to TRBD1. The length of the CDR3 is 19 residues. Germline V gene data show CDR1 as GTSNPN and CDR2 as SVGIG (reference sequence). Losses at the gene ends were 5 bases for V and 8 bases for J; bases not matched to a gene: 29. The CDR3 reads CAWRFDHHPERQGRGGYTF. As DNA, the CDR3 is TGTGCCTGGCGTTTCGACCACCACCCGGAAAGACAGGGTCGTGGAGGCTACACCTTC.